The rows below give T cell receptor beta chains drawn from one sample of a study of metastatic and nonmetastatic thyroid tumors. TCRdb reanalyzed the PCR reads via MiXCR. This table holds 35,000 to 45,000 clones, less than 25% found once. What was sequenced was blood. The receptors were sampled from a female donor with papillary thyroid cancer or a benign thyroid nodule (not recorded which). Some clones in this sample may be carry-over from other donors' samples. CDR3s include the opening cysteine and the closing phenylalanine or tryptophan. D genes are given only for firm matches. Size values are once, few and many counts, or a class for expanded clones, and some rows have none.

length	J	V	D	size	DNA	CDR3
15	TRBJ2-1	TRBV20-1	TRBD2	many	TGCAGTGCTAGAAATGCACTAGCGGGACTGAATGAGCAGTTCTTC	CSARNALAGLNEQFF
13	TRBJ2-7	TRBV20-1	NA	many	TGCAGTGCTAACTACAGGGGCGGGGACGAGCAGTACTTC	CSANYRGGDEQYF
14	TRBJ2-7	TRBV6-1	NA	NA	TGTGCCAGCAGTAAGGGTAGTGGTCCCGACGAGCAGTACTTC	CASSKGSGPDEQYF
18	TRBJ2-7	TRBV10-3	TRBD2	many	TGTGCCATCAGTGCCGACGGGGGACTAGCGGGAGTTGGATACGAGCAGTACTTC	CAISADGGLAGVGYEQYF
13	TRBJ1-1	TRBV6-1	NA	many	TGTGCCAGCCGGGAGCGGGGGAACACTGAAGCTTTCTTT	CASRERGNTEAFF
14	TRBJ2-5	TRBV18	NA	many	TGTGCCAGCTCGCCTCGGGGTCAACGAGAGACCCAGTACTTC	CASSPRGQRETQYF
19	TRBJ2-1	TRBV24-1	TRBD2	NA	TGTGCCACCAGTGATTGGGGGGGCAGCGGGGGACCTTCTTACAATGAGCAGTTCTTC	CATSDWGGSGGPSYNEQFF
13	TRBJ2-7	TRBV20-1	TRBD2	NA	TGCAGCGGAAATGCGGGAGGAGGGAACGAGCAGTACTTC	CSGNAGGGNEQYF
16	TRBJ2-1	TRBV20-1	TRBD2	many	TGCAGTGCTAGAGATCGGCGACTAGCGGGCTACAATGAGCAGTTCTTC	CSARDRRLAGYNEQFF
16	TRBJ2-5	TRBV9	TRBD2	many	TGTGCCAGCAGCGCCTCTGCTAGCGGCAGCCAAGAGACCCAGTACTTC	CASSASASGSQETQYF
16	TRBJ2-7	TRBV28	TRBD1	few	TGTGCCAGCAGTTCCTCCGACAGGGCGGAACTACTTTGGCAGTACTTC	CASSSSDRAELLWQYF
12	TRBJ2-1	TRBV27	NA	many	TGTGCCAGCAGTTTAAATAAGGAGGAGCAGTTCTTC	CASSLNKEEQFF
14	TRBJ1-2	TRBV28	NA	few	TGTGCCAGCATAACCCGGGGCAGCGGGGGAGGCTACACCTTC	CASITRGSGGGYTF
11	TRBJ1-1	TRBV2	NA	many	TGTGCCAGCAGTGAAGACCGGGAAGCTTTCTTT	CASSEDREAFF
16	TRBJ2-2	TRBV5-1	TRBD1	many	TGCGCCAGCAGCTTGGTTCAGGGGGCGGTCACCGGGGAGCTGTTTTTT	CASSLVQGAVTGELFF
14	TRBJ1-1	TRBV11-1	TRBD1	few	TGTGCCAGCAGCAGAGGGACAGAGAACACTGAAGCTTTCTTT	CASSRGTENTEAFF
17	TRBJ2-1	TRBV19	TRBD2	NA	TGTGCCAGTAGTATTGGAGCGGTACTAGCGGTCGCCAATGGGCAGTTCTTC	CASSIGAVLAVANGQFF
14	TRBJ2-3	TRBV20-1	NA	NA	TGCAGTGCTAGAGGAGGTTTTGACGCAGATACGCAGTATTTT	CSARGGFDADTQYF
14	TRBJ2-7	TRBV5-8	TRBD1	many	TGTGCCAGCAGTGGTAGGGACAGGGACTACGAGCAGTACTTC	CASSGRDRDYEQYF
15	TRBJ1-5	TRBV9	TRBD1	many	TGTGCCAGCAGTACAGGGGATTATAGCAATCAGCCCCAGCATTTT	CASSTGDYSNQPQHF
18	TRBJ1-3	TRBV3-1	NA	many	TGTGCCAGCACTCGGGGGGGGGCGATGGCGTTGGCAAGAAACACCATATATTTT	CASTRGGAMALARNTIYF
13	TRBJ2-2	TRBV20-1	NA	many	TGCAGTGCTAGAGTGTCGAACACCGGGGAGCTGTTTTTT	CSARVSNTGELFF
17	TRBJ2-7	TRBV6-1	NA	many	TGTGCCAGCAGTGGAGGTGGACAGTTTTATAGCTCCTACGAGCAGTACTTC	CASSGGGQFYSSYEQYF
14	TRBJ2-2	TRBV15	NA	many	TGTGCCACCAGCAGACCTCCGCGGACCGGGGAGCTGTTTTTT	CATSRPPRTGELFF
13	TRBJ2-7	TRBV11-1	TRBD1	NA	TGTGCCAGCAGCTCGGGACAGGTTCTCGAGCAGTACTTC	CASSSGQVLEQYF
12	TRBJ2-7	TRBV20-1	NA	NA	TGCAGTGCTAGAGCTCCCGCAGTCGAGCAGTACTTC	CSARAPAVEQYF
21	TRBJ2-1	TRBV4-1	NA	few	TGCGCCAGCAGCCAAGTCACCTGGGGGTCGGTCTTACGGCCCTCCTACAATGAGCAGTTCTTC	CASSQVTWGSVLRPSYNEQFF
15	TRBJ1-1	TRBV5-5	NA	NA	TGTGCCAGCAGCTTGGGGGAAGTCGACAGGTCTGAAGCTTTCTTT	CASSLGEVDRSEAFF
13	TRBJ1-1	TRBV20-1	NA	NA	TGCAGTGCCCCAGTTGGCTCGGACACTGAAGCTTTCTTT	CSAPVGSDTEAFF
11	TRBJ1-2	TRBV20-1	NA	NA	TGCAGTGCTAGACAGGGGTATGGCTACACCTTC	CSARQGYGYTF
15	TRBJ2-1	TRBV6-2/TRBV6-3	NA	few	TGTGCCAGCAGTTACTGGTGGACAGTAAACAATGAGCAGTTCTTC	CASSYWWTVNNEQFF
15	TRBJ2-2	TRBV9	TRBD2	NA	TGTGCCAGCAGCCCAGGGACTAGTAACACCGGGGAGCTGTTTTTT	CASSPGTSNTGELFF
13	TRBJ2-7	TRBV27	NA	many	TGTGCCAGCAGTTTGGGGGGCTCCTACGGGCAGTACTTC	CASSLGGSYGQYF
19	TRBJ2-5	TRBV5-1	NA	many	TGCGCCAGCAGCTTTCGGTCCGGGGATTGGGTCAGGGCGGGAGAGACCCAGTACTTC	CASSFRSGDWVRAGETQYF
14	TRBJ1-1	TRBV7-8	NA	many	TGTGCCAGCATCACTGGGGTGGTGAACACTGAAGCTTTCTTT	CASITGVVNTEAFF
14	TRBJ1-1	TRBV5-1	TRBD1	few	TGCGCCAGTACAGGGGGAAATTTGAACACTGAAGCTTTCTTT	CASTGGNLNTEAFF
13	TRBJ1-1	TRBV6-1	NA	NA	TGTGCCAGCATCCAGGGAGAGAACACTGAGGCTTTCTTT	CASIQGENTEAFF
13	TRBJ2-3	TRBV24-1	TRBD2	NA	TGTGCCACCCGAACTAGCGGGACAGATACGCAGTATTTT	CATRTSGTDTQYF
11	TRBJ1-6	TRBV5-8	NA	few	TGTGCCAGCAGCTTTAATTCACCCCTCCACTTT	CASSFNSPLHF
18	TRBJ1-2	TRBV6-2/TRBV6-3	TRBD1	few	TGTGCCAGCAGTTACCCGACGGACAGGGGACGATATTGGGATGGCTACACCTTC	CASSYPTDRGRYWDGYTF
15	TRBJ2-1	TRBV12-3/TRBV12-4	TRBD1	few	TGTGCCAGCAGTTTTAGGCAGGGGGCGTTTAATGAGCAGTTCTTC	CASSFRQGAFNEQFF
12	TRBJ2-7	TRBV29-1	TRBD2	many	TGCAGCGTTGTTAGCGGGAGGTACGAGCAGTACTTC	CSVVSGRYEQYF
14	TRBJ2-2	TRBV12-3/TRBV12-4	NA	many	TGTGCCAGCCTCTTGGGGGTAGGCACCGGGGAGCTGTTTTTT	CASLLGVGTGELFF